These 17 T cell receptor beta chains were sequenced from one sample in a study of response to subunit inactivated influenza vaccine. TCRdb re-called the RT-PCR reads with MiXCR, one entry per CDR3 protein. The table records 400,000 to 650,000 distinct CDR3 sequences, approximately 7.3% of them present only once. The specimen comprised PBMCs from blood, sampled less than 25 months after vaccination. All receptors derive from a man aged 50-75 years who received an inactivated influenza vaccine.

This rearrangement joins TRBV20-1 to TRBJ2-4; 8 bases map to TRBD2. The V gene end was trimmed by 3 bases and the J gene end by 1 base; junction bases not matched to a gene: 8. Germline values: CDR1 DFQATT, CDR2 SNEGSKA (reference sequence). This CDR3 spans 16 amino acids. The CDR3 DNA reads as TGCAGTGCTAGTGGGGGCGGGAGGCGTGCCAAAAACATTCAGTACTTC. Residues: CSASGGGRRAKNIQYF.

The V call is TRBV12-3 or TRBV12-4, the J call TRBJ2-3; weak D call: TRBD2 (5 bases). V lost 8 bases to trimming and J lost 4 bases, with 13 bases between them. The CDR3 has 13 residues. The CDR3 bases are TGTGCCAGCGATAGCGCGTTGTCAGATACGCAGTATTTT. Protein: CASDSALSDTQYF.

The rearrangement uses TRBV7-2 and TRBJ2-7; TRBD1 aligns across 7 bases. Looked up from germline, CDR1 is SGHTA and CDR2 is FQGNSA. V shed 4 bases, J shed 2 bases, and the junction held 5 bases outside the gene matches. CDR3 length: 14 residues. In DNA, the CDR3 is TGTGCCAGCAGCTCACAGACAGGGCCCTACGAGCAGTACTTC. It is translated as CASSSQTGPYEQYF.

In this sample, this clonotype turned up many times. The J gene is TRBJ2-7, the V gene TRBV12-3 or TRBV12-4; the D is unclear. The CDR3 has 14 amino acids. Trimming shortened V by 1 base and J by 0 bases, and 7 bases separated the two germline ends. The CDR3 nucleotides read TGTGCCAGCAGTTTAGAGCAACTCTCCTACGAGCAGTACTTC. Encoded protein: CASSLEQLSYEQYF.

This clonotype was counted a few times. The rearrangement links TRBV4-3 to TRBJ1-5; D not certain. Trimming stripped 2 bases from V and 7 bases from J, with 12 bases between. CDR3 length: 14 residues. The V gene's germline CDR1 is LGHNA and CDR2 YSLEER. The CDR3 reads CASSQTRNGQPQHF. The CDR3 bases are TGCGCCAGCAGCCAAACCAGAAACGGGCAGCCCCAGCATTTT.

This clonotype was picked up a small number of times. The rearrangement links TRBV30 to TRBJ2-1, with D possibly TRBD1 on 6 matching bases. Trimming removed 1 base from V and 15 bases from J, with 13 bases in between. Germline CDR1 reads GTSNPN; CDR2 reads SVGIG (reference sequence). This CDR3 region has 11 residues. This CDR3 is CAWSARTARFF. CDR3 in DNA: TGTGCCTGGAGTGCAAGGACAGCTCGGTTCTTC.

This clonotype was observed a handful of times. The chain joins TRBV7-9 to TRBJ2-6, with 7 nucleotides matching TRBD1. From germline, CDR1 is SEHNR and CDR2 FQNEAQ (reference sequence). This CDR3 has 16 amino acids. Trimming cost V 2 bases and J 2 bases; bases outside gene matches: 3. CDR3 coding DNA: TGTGCCAGCAGCTTAACTACAGGGGCTGGGGCCAACGTCCTGACTTTC. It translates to CASSLTTGAGANVLTF.

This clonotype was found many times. The CDR3 here is CASSFLGFARNEQYF. The CDR3 DNA sequence: TGTGCCAGCAGTTTTCTTGGGTTTGCAAGGAACGAGCAGTACTTC. The chain has TRBV12-3 or TRBV12-4 and TRBJ2-7; no clear D. CDR3 length: 15 residues. V was pared by 3 bases and J by 5 bases, with 17 bases between.

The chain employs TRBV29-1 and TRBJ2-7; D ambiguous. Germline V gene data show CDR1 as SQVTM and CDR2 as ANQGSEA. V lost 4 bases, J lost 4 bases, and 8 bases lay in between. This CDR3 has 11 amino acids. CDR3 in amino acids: CSVVLGYEQYF. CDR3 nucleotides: TGCAGCGTTGTTTTGGGTTACGAGCAGTACTTC.

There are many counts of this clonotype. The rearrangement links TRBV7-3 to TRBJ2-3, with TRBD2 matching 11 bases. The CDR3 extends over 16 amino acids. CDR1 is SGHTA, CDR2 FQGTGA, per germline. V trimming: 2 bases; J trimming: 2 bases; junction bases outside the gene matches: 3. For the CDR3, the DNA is TGTGCCAGCAGCTTAGGGACTAGCGGTACCACAGATACGCAGTATTTT. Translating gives CASSLGTSGTTDTQYF.

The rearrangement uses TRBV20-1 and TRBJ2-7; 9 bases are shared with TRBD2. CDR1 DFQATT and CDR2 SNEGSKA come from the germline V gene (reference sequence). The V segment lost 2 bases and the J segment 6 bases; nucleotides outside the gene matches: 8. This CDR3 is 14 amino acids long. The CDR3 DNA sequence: TGCAGTGCTAGAACAGTAGCGGGAGCCAGCGAGCAGTACTTC. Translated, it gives CSARTVAGASEQYF.

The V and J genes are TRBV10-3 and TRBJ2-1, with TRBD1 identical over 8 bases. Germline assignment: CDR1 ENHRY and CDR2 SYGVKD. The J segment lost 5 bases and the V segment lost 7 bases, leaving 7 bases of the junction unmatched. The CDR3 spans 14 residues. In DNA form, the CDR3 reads TGTGCCATCACGGCTGGGACAGGTCACAATGAGCAGTTCTTC. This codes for CAITAGTGHNEQFF.

CDR3: CATSPRLSNQPQHF. The CDR3 DNA reads as TGTGCCACCAGCCCCCGGTTGAGCAATCAGCCCCAGCATTTT. This chain connects TRBV15 to TRBJ1-5; the D is unclear. CDR3 length equals 14 residues. V shed 5 bases and J shed 1 base, with 9 bases lying between them. CDR1 and CDR2 from the germline V gene are LNHNV and YYDKDF (reference sequence).

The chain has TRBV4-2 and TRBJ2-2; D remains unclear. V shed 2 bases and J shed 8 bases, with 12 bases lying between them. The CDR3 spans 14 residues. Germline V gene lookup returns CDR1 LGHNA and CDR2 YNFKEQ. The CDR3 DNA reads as TGTGCCAGCAGCCAAAAGGATGAGATGGGGGAGCTGTTTTTT. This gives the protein CASSQKDEMGELFF.

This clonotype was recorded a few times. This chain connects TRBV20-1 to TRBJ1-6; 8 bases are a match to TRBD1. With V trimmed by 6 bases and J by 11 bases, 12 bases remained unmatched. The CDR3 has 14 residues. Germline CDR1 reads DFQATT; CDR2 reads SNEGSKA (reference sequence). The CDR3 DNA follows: TGCAGTGCCCGGCATGGACAGGGTACGACACCCCTCCACTTT. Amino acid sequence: CSARHGQGTTPLHF.

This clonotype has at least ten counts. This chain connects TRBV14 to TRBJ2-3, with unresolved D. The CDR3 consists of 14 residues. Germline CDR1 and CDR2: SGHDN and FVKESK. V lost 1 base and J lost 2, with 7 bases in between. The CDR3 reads CASSQVWDTDTQYF. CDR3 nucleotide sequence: TGTGCCAGCAGCCAAGTGTGGGACACAGATACGCAGTATTTT. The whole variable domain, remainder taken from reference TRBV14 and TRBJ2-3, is EAGVTQFPSHSVIEKGQTVTLRCDPISGHDNLYWYRRVMGKEIKFLLHFVKESKQDESGMPNNRFLAERTGGTYSTLKVQPAELEDSGVYFCASSQVWDTDTQYFGPGTRLTVL.

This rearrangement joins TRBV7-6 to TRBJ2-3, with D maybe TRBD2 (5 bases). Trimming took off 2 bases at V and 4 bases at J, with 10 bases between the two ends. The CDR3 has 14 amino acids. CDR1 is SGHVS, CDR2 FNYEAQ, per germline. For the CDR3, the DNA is TGTGCCAGCAGCTTAATATTTAGCGCAGATACGCAGTATTTT. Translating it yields CASSLIFSADTQYF. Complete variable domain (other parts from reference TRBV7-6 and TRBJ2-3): GAGVSQSPRYKVTKRGQDVALRCDPISGHVSLYWYRQALGQGPEFLTYFNYEAQQDKSGLPNDRFSAERPEGSISTLTIQRTEQRDSAMYRCASSLIFSADTQYFGPGTRLTVL.